Below are 25 T cell receptor beta chains sequenced from a single sample in a study of blood T cell repertoires in COVID-19. Generated by immunoSEQ multiplex PCR, the TCRdb table keeps only in-frame clones and is missing some. The table lists 50,000 to 65,000 clones, roughly two thirds of them singletons. Sequencing was performed on PBMCs or T cells enriched from blood (not recorded which). All receptors come from a woman between 55 and 75 years old who had been exposed to COVID-19.

The chain is built from TRBV12-3 or TRBV12-4 and TRBJ2-7, with TRBD1 matching 7 bases. J gave up 6 bases and V 3 bases, and 2 bases lay outside the gene matches. The CDR3 has 12 residues. As DNA, the CDR3 is TGTGCCAGCAGTTTTCCAGGGGGCGAGCAGTACTTC. It translates to CASSFPGGEQYF.

This clone was seen at least ten times. The chain employs TRBV6-6 and TRBJ1-3; D uncertain. The germline gives CDR1 MNHNY, CDR2 SVGAGI (reference sequence). The V gene lost 5 bases and the J gene lost 8 bases, with 7 bases spanning the gap. The CDR3 length is 11 residues. CDR3 DNA: TGTGCCAGCAGTCCACGGGACACCATATATTTT. It is translated as CASSPRDTIYF.

This chain links TRBV27 with TRBJ2-3; D not certain. Trimming shortened V by 3 bases and J by 1 base, and 5 bases separated the two germline ends. The CDR3 runs 13 residues. The germline V gene has CDR1 MNHEY and CDR2 SMNVEV (reference sequence). As DNA, the CDR3 is TGTGCCAGCAGTTTTAGAGGCACAGATACGCAGTATTTT. Translation gives CASSFRGTDTQYF.

The V gene is TRBV5-8, the J gene TRBJ1-1; no firm D call. This CDR3 is 14 amino acids long. V was cut by 10 bases and J by 1 base, with 17 bases left in between. Germline V gene data show CDR1 as SGHTS and CDR2 as YDEGEE. Written as DNA, the CDR3 is TGTGCCGGTCAAGAGCGGGGAAGGAACACTGAAGCTTTCTTT. Translated, it gives CAGQERGRNTEAFF.

The rearrangement joins TRBV6-2 or TRBV6-3 to TRBJ2-5; 8 bases align to TRBD1. Germline CDR1 is MNHEY and CDR2 is SVGEGT. V gave up 6 bases and J gave up 1 base; unmatched junction bases: 7. This CDR3 spans 15 amino acids. The CDR3 DNA follows: TGTGCCAGCAGCTCCGGGACAGGTGGCCAAGAGACCCAGTACTTC. It is translated as CASSSGTGGQETQYF.

This chain connects TRBV11-2 to TRBJ2-5, with D tentatively TRBD2 (6 bases). The CDR3 loop spans 13 amino acids. Germline values: CDR1 SGHAT, CDR2 FQNNGV. V was shortened by 7 bases and J by 5 bases, with 14 bases between the two germline ends. DNA for the CDR3: TGTGCCAGCATTGGGGAGGTGGGGGAGACCCAGTACTTC. This sequence encodes CASIGEVGETQYF.

The J gene is TRBJ2-3, the V gene TRBV19; maybe TRBD2 (5 bases). This CDR3 region has 13 residues. CDR1 is LNHDA, CDR2 SQIVND, per germline (reference sequence). V was shortened by 0 bases and J by 8 bases, with 9 bases between the two germline ends. The CDR3 protein is CASSIDLGGTQYF. The CDR3 DNA sequence: TGTGCCAGTAGTATAGATCTAGGAGGTACGCAGTATTTT.

The V call is TRBV2, the J call TRBJ1-5; TRBD1 aligns across 7 bases. In germline, CDR1 is SNHLY, CDR2 FYNNEI. This CDR3 has 14 residues. V lost 5 bases, J lost 4 bases, and 5 bases stayed unmatched. This chain's CDR3 is CASSKGAPNQPQHF. The DNA of the CDR3 is TGTGCCAGCAGTAAGGGGGCCCCGAATCAGCCCCAGCATTTT.

The chain links TRBV6-5 to TRBJ2-1, with a weak D call TRBD1 (6 bases). V lost 0 bases to trimming and J lost 7 bases, with 10 bases between them. CDR3 length equals 14 residues. Germline assignment: CDR1 MNHEY and CDR2 SVGAGI. CDR3 amino acids: CASSYSPGENEQFF. The CDR3 nucleotides are TGTGCCAGCAGTTACTCGCCAGGGGAGAATGAGCAGTTCTTC.

This chain connects TRBV6-5 to TRBJ1-5; 8 nucleotides match TRBD1. Germline-derived CDR1 and CDR2 are MNHEY and SVGAGI. The V and J ends lost 4 bases and 7 bases, in that order; junction bases with no gene match: 12. This CDR3 has 16 residues. CDR3 amino acids: CASSFSRRTGIQPQHF. The CDR3 region has the DNA TGTGCCAGCAGTTTCTCAAGAAGGACAGGGATCCAGCCCCAGCATTTT.

The chain carries TRBV9 and TRBJ2-1; the D is unclear. From germline, CDR1 is SGDLS and CDR2 YYNGEE. The CDR3 runs 15 residues. V lost 1 base, J lost 0 bases, and 8 bases lay in between. The CDR3 DNA reads as TGTGCCAGCAGCGTAACTTGGAGCTCCTACAATGAGCAGTTCTTC. Residues: CASSVTWSSYNEQFF.

The chain is built from TRBV7-9 and TRBJ1-2, with TRBD1 as a possible D gene (6 bases). This CDR3 region has 15 residues. Trimming took 6 bases from V and 4 from J, leaving 18 bases between them. The V gene's germline CDR1 is SEHNR and CDR2 FQNEAQ (reference sequence). The CDR3 reads CASSSGQFEGYGYTF. The DNA for the CDR3 is TGTGCCAGCAGTTCCGGACAGTTCGAGGGCTATGGCTACACCTTC.

This clone was seen once. The chain recombines TRBV11-3 with TRBJ2-3; 9 bases map to TRBD2. J was trimmed by 3 bases and V by 5 bases; bases with no gene match: 12. This CDR3 contains 17 residues. Germline CDR1 is SGHNT and CDR2 is YENEEA. The CDR3 bases are TGTGCCAGCAGCGCCTCTAGCGGGGTGAGAGGGACAGATACGCAGTATTTT. Its translation is CASSASSGVRGTDTQYF.

The rearrangement uses TRBV7-8 and TRBJ2-3, with 8 bases that match TRBD1. J gave up 4 bases and V 5 bases, and 5 bases lay outside the gene matches. The CDR3 loop spans 14 amino acids. Looked up from germline, CDR1 is SGHVS and CDR2 is FQNEAQ. CDR3 nucleotide sequence: TGTGCCAGCAGCCTGCGACAGGGGTCAGATACGCAGTATTTT. Its translation: CASSLRQGSDTQYF.

This clone is a singleton in its sample. The chain couples TRBV29-1 to TRBJ2-5, with a tentative D call TRBD2 (5 bases). Germline V gives CDR1 SQVTM, CDR2 ANQGSEA. The ends were cut back, 5 bases at V and 5 bases at J, with 9 bases in the middle. The CDR3 runs to 11 residues. The CDR3 DNA reads TGCAGCGTTAGCGGTGGGGAGACCCAGTACTTC. It codes for CSVSGGETQYF.

This chain joins TRBV28 and TRBJ1-2, with TRBD1 matching 8 bases. Germline V CDR1 and CDR2: MDHEN, SYDVKM. CDR3 length: 13 residues. Trimming took 6 bases from V and 5 from J; bases not matched to a gene: 5. In DNA form, the CDR3 reads TGTGCCAGCAGGTCAGGGGGCGGGTATGGCTACACCTTC. Translated: CASRSGGGYGYTF.

The chain joins TRBV30 to TRBJ2-3, with 9 nucleotides matching TRBD1. The CDR3 covers 13 residues. Germline-derived CDR1 and CDR2 are GTSNPN and SVGIG (reference sequence). The V segment lost 7 bases and the J segment 6 bases; nucleotides outside the gene matches: 8. CDR3 bases: TGTGCCTCCGACCGGGACAGGGTTGATACGCAGTATTTT. Its translation: CASDRDRVDTQYF. The complete variable domain, with remaining parts taken from reference TRBV30 and TRBJ2-3, reads SQTIHQWPATLVQPVGSPLSLECTVEGTSNPNLYWYRQAAGRGLQLLFYSVGIGQISSEVPQNLSASRPQDRQFILSSKKLLLSDSGFYLCASDRDRVDTQYFGPGTRLTVL.

CDR3 amino acids: CASSPGGLIYEQFF. CDR3 nucleotides: TGTGCCAGCTCACCAGGGGGACTTATCTATGAGCAGTTCTTC. J is TRBJ2-1 and V is TRBV18; perhaps TRBD2 as D (6 bases). The CDR3 is 14 residues long. Trimming removed 2 bases at V and 8 bases at J, with 13 bases between. Germline loops: CDR1 KGHSH, CDR2 LQKENI. The full variable domain, in which reference TRBV18 and TRBJ2-1 provide the parts outside the CDR3, is NAGVMQNPRHLVRRRGQEARLRCSPMKGHSHVYWYRQLPEEGLKFMVYLQKENIIDESGMPKERFSAEFPKEGPSILRIQQVVRGDSAAYFCASSPGGLIYEQFFGPGTRLTVL.

This clone was seen more than once but under ten times. The chain recombines TRBV4-3 with TRBJ2-1, with TRBD2 as a possible D gene (5 bases). Germline CDR1 and CDR2: LGHNA and YSLEER. CDR3 length equals 15 residues. Trimming shortened V by 4 bases and J by 0 bases, and 10 bases separated the two germline ends. CDR3 protein: CASSRAGSSYNEQFF. The CDR3, as DNA: TGCGCCAGCAGCCGGGCGGGTAGCTCCTACAATGAGCAGTTCTTC.

The V gene is TRBV2, the J gene TRBJ1-1; 9 bases line up with TRBD1. The junction had 6 bases not matched to a gene; V was cut back by 4 bases and J by 0 bases. CDR1 is SNHLY and CDR2 is FYNNEI in the germline V gene. This CDR3 region has 16 residues. Here the CDR3 DNA reads TGTGCCAGCAGTGCTCACAGGGGGCGAATGAACACTGAAGCTTTCTTT. Translating gives CASSAHRGRMNTEAFF.

This clone came up once. This chain joins TRBV2 and TRBJ1-3; D call uncertain. The V gene lost 3 bases and the J gene lost 0 bases, with 6 bases spanning the gap. The CDR3 has 14 amino acids. Germline V gene sequence: CDR1 SNHLY, CDR2 FYNNEI. The CDR3 here is CASSEAFSGNTIYF. The CDR3 DNA is TGTGCCAGCAGTGAGGCCTTCTCTGGAAACACCATATATTTT.

This chain links TRBV29-1 with TRBJ2-1, with 8 bases that match TRBD2. J lost 5 bases, V lost 4 bases, and 10 bases had no gene match. This CDR3 region has 15 residues. The germline CDR1 and CDR2 sequences are SQVTM and ANQGSEA. The CDR3 region is CSVAPGTRIDNEQFF. For the CDR3, the DNA is TGCAGCGTTGCCCCCGGGACTAGGATAGACAATGAGCAGTTCTTC.

This clone was detected only a few times. The J gene is TRBJ1-2, the V gene TRBV19; D gene unclear. Trimming took off 0 bases at V and 8 bases at J, with 13 bases between the two ends. Per the germline V gene, CDR1 is LNHDA and CDR2 is SQIVND (reference sequence). This CDR3 is built from 14 residues. CDR3 coding DNA: TGTGCCAGTAGTATAGATGATGACGTCGGGGGCTACACCTTC. As protein: CASSIDDDVGGYTF.

The chain carries TRBV9 and TRBJ2-1; possibly TRBD2 for D (6 bases). V lost 0 bases, J lost 4 bases, and 17 bases lay in between. CDR1 and CDR2 (germline): SGDLS, YYNGEE. The CDR3 spans 17 residues. CDR3 loop: CASSVGRGSAGYNEQFF. CDR3 nucleotide sequence: TGTGCCAGCAGCGTAGGGAGGGGAAGCGCCGGTTACAATGAGCAGTTCTTC.

This clone has a single count. With a much larger clone just one base away, this may be a read error. The rearrangement uses TRBV13 and TRBJ1-6, with TRBD1 as a possible D gene (5 bases). The CDR3 loop spans 13 amino acids. Germline CDR1 PRHDT, CDR2 FYEKMQ (reference sequence). Trimming took 0 bases from V and 15 from J, leaving 12 bases between them. The CDR3 protein is CASSLGGGNHLHF. The CDR3 nucleotides are TGTGCCAGCAGCTTAGGGGGGGGGAACCACCTCCACTTT.